The 25 T cell receptor beta chains below were found in one sample sequenced in a study of CD8 T cells in ankylosing spondylitis. Each CDR3 protein is one row after TCRdb ran MiXCR on the 5' RACE reads. The sample consists of about 160,000 distinct CDR3 sequences, around 18% of them appearing once. Sequencing was carried out using blood, either unsorted or a sorted T cell fraction (not recorded which). These receptors came from a male donor with ankylosing spondylitis or in good health (not recorded which).

This clonotype was recorded at least ten times. In nucleotides, the CDR3 is TGTGCCAGCAGTTTAAAAAGGGTCGAGCAGTACTTC. Translated, it gives CASSLKRVEQYF. This chain connects TRBV28 to TRBJ2-7; D call uncertain. This CDR3 has 12 residues. Germline assignment: CDR1 MDHEN and CDR2 SYDVKM. V was clipped by 2 bases and J by 6 bases, with 8 bases between them.

This clonotype was counted at least ten times. In DNA, the CDR3 is TGTGCCATCAGTGAGTCGATAAAGCGCGACTTGCAGTACTTC. It yields the protein CAISESIKRDLQYF. The chain uses TRBV10-3 and TRBJ2-7; D is ambiguous. CDR1 and CDR2 from the germline V gene are ENHRY and SYGVKD. CDR3 length: 14 amino acids. The ends were cut back, 0 bases at V and 9 bases at J, with 15 bases in the middle.

This clonotype was detected ten times or more. The V gene is TRBV20-1, the J gene TRBJ1-6; 9 positions agree with TRBD1. This CDR3 comprises 14 residues. Germline V gene data show CDR1 as DFQATT and CDR2 as SNEGSKA (reference sequence). J was trimmed by 9 bases and V by 6 bases; bases with no gene match: 9. CDR3 protein: CSAHAGTGLSPLHF. Here the CDR3 DNA reads TGCAGTGCCCACGCCGGGACAGGGCTTTCACCCCTCCACTTT.

The table lists this clonotype with a few counts. V gene TRBV5-5 combines with J gene TRBJ2-7, with D perhaps being TRBD1 or TRBD2 (5 bases each). The CDR3 runs to 18 residues. The V and J ends lost 4 bases and 3 bases respectively, with 26 bases between them. Germline V CDR1 and CDR2: SGHKS, YYEKEE (reference sequence). The CDR3: CASSVLWGGGRRIYEQYF. As DNA, the CDR3 is TGTGCCAGCAGCGTCTTATGGGGTGGGGGACGGAGGATCTACGAGCAGTACTTC.

The chain joins TRBV13 to TRBJ2-2, with TRBD1 as a possible D gene (5 bases). CDR3 length equals 14 residues. Trimming left V 6 bases short and J 1 base short, with 9 bases between. From germline, CDR1 is PRHDT and CDR2 FYEKMQ (reference sequence). The CDR3 DNA is TGTGCCAGCAGGGTAGGGGTGAACACCGGGGAGCTGTTTTTT. Protein sequence: CASRVGVNTGELFF.

Notes on this clonotype: A single base separates this from a much larger clone, so it may be a read error. V is TRBV3-1 and J is TRBJ2-1; 9 positions match TRBD2. Germline CDR1 and CDR2: LGHDT and YNNKEL (reference sequence). This CDR3 comprises 15 residues. CDR3 residues: CASCQDSLAGPEQFF. CDR3 sequence (DNA): TGTGCCAGCTGCCAAGATTCCCTAGCGGGACCGGAGCAGTTCTTC.

Remarks on this clonotype: This may come from a read error, since a much larger clone is one base off. The rearrangement joins TRBV10-3 to TRBJ2-5; D ambiguous. The CDR3 spans 13 residues. Trimming took off 6 bases at V and 0 bases at J, with 8 bases between the two ends. Germline CDR1 ENHRY, CDR2 SYGVKD. The CDR3 coding sequence is TGTGCCATCAGAGGTGGCTACCAAGAGACCCAGTACTTC. It specifies CAIRGGYQETQYF.

There are a few counts of this clonotype. V gene TRBV29-1 combines with J gene TRBJ2-7; D is tentatively TRBD1 or TRBD2 (5 bases each). CDR3 size: 13 residues. Trimming left V 4 bases short and J 6 bases short, with 16 bases between. The germline gives CDR1 SQVTM, CDR2 ANQGSEA. CDR3 in DNA: TGCAGCGTTGCGGGGCAGGTAGTAAGCGAGCAGTACTTC. This translates into CSVAGQVVSEQYF.

V is TRBV6-5 and J is TRBJ1-2, with 7 bases lining up with TRBD1. Germline-derived CDR1 and CDR2 are MNHEY and SVGAGI. This CDR3 has 14 residues. V shed 0 bases and J 5 bases; nucleotides not matched to a gene: 3. The CDR3 loop reads CASSYSSGGYGYTF. CDR3 nucleotide sequence: TGTGCCAGCAGTTACTCGTCAGGGGGGTATGGCTACACCTTC.

This clonotype has at least ten counts. The J gene is TRBJ2-2, the V gene TRBV27; D not certain. V lost 2 bases and J lost 2, with 9 bases in between. The CDR3 has 15 residues. Germline V gene data show CDR1 as MNHEY and CDR2 as SMNVEV (reference sequence). In nucleotides, the CDR3 is TGTGCCAGCAGTTTAAAAGGAACAAACACCGGGGAGCTGTTTTTT. It codes for CASSLKGTNTGELFF.

This clonotype was found a few times. This chain uses TRBV30 with TRBJ1-2; D perhaps matches TRBD1 (6 bases). Trimming took off 3 bases at V and 3 bases at J, with 11 bases between the two ends. The CDR3 contains 13 residues. The germline gives CDR1 GTSNPN, CDR2 SVGIG (reference sequence). The chain's CDR3 is CAWSKDSDYGYTF. In DNA form, the CDR3 reads TGTGCCTGGAGCAAGGACAGTGACTATGGCTACACCTTC.

This clonotype was counted only a few times. V is TRBV6-4 and J is TRBJ2-3, with D unclear. The CDR3 runs 14 residues. Germline CDR1 MRHNA, CDR2 SNTAGT. V was shortened by 0 bases and J by 1 base, with 5 bases between the two germline ends. CDR3 sequence: CASSDSPGTDTQYF. DNA for the CDR3: TGTGCCAGCAGTGACTCGCCCGGCACAGATACGCAGTATTTT.

This clonotype was detected ten times or more. The rearrangement links TRBV30 to TRBJ1-4; the match to TRBD1 covers 8 bases. From germline, CDR1 is GTSNPN and CDR2 SVGIG (reference sequence). The trim removed 0 bases at V and 8 bases at J, leaving 5 bases unmatched. The CDR3 is made up of 14 amino acids. CDR3 DNA: TGTGCCTGGAGTGTAGGACAGGGTAACGAAAAACTGTTTTTT. This gives the protein CAWSVGQGNEKLFF.

At least ten counts were recorded for this clonotype. This sequence joins TRBV20-1 and TRBJ2-7, with 7 bases aligning to TRBD1. Germline lookup yields CDR1 DFQATT and CDR2 SNEGSKA (reference sequence). There are 14 residues in the CDR3. V shed 5 bases and J 0 bases; nucleotides not matched to a gene: 7. The CDR3 loop is CSALDRVSSYEQYF. The CDR3 DNA reads as TGCAGTGCTTTAGACAGGGTGAGCTCCTACGAGCAGTACTTC.

J is TRBJ1-4 and V is TRBV27; D is unclear. Between the trimmed V and J ends, which lost 6 bases and 3 bases, there was a span of 14 bases. Per the germline V gene, CDR1 is MNHEY and CDR2 is SMNVEV (reference sequence). This CDR3 contains 15 residues. CDR3 sequence (DNA): TGTGCCAGCAGCCCGCCCCTGGGTTCTAATGAAAAACTGTTTTTT. It encodes CASSPPLGSNEKLFF. Drawing the rest from reference TRBV27 and TRBJ1-4, the complete variable domain is EAQVTQNPRYLITVTGKKLTVTCSQNMNHEYMSWYRQDPGLGLRQIYYSMNVEVTDKGDVPEGYKVSRKEKRNFPLILESPSPNQTSLYFCASSPPLGSNEKLFFGSGTQLSVL.

This clonotype has just a few counts. The chain has TRBV4-1 and TRBJ2-1, with D tentatively TRBD2 (5 bases). In germline, CDR1 is MGHRA, CDR2 YSYEKL. V shed 4 bases and J shed 0 bases, with 13 bases lying between them. The CDR3 is 16 residues long. CDR3 sequence: CASSLSLVSSYNEQFF. The CDR3 DNA reads as TGCGCCAGCAGCCTTTCACTAGTTAGCTCCTACAATGAGCAGTTCTTC.

This clonotype occurred many times. The rearrangement uses TRBV27 and TRBJ1-5; no clear D gene. CDR1 is MNHEY, CDR2 SMNVEV, per germline (reference sequence). V was cut by 3 bases and J by 5 bases, with 8 bases left in between. The CDR3 is 13 residues long. This CDR3 reads CASSFLRDQPQHF. As DNA, the CDR3 is TGTGCCAGCAGTTTTTTGAGGGATCAGCCCCAGCATTTT.

The chain carries TRBV27 and TRBJ1-2; a possible D gene is TRBD1 (5 bases). CDR1 and CDR2 from the germline V gene are MNHEY and SMNVEV (reference sequence). Trimming left V 2 bases short and J 3 bases short, with 7 bases between. The CDR3 is 13 residues long. Here the CDR3 DNA reads TGTGCCAGCAGTTTAGGGGCCGACTATGGCTACACCTTC. This encodes CASSLGADYGYTF.

This chain uses TRBV3-1 with TRBJ2-7; TRBD1 agrees at 12 bases. V lost 10 bases and J lost 2; bases outside the gene matches: 9. Germline CDR1 LGHDT, CDR2 YNNKEL (reference sequence). The CDR3 spans 15 residues. CDR3 sequence reads: CATSLGTGGPYEQYF. The CDR3 nucleotides read TGTGCCACCTCCTTGGGGACAGGGGGCCCCTACGAGCAGTACTTC.

A few counts support this clonotype. A much more abundant neighbour one base away suggests this may be a read error. The chain combines TRBV24-1 with TRBJ2-3; TRBD1 matches at 9 bases. CDR1 and CDR2 from the germline V gene are KGHDR and SFDVKD. The CDR3 is 18 amino acids. The V gene end was trimmed by 3 bases and the J gene end by 6 bases; junction bases not matched to a gene: 15. The CDR3 nucleotides read TGTGCCACCAGTGATACCCTCGGGACAGGGATCTCGCTGGATACGCAGTATTTT. Translating gives CATSDTLGTGISLDTQYF.

The chain recombines TRBV27 with TRBJ1-5; D unresolved. The CDR3 length is 15 residues. The ends were cut back, 4 bases at V and 0 bases at J, with 10 bases in the middle. Germline values: CDR1 MNHEY, CDR2 SMNVEV (reference sequence). The CDR3: CASSSVRYSNQPQHF. Written as DNA, the CDR3 is TGTGCCAGCAGTTCGGTCAGGTATAGCAATCAGCCCCAGCATTTT.

This clonotype has at least ten counts. The chain combines TRBV29-1 with TRBJ1-1; D gene ambiguous. Trimming removed 5 bases from V and 8 bases from J, with 9 bases in between. The CDR3 extends over 10 amino acids. Germline loops: CDR1 SQVTM, CDR2 ANQGSEA. The chain's CDR3 is CSVMTVEAFF. The CDR3 bases are TGCAGCGTTATGACGGTCGAAGCTTTCTTT.

The chain recombines TRBV11-2 with TRBJ2-1, with D perhaps TRBD2 (5 bases). V was trimmed by 0 bases and J by 1 base, leaving 13 bases between them. Looked up from germline, CDR1 is SGHAT and CDR2 is FQNNGV. The length of the CDR3 is 17 residues. The DNA for the CDR3 is TGTGCCAGCAGCTTAGAAGCATCGGGGTGGTCCTACAATGAGCAGTTCTTC. Translating gives CASSLEASGWSYNEQFF.

The CDR3 DNA sequence: TGCAGTGCTAAATTCACACAGGGCCATCGCTCCTATAATTCACCCCTCCACTTT. Its protein is CSAKFTQGHRSYNSPLHF. V gene TRBV20-1 combines with J gene TRBJ1-6; a weak D match, TRBD1 (6 bases). The CDR3 extends over 18 amino acids. V lost 4 bases and J lost 0, with 19 bases in between. Germline CDR1 is DFQATT and CDR2 is SNEGSKA (reference sequence).

The J gene is TRBJ1-4, the V gene TRBV2; D is ambiguous. The CDR3 totals 14 residues. Trimming took off 6 bases at V and 7 bases at J, with 15 bases between the two ends. Germline V gene sequence: CDR1 SNHLY, CDR2 FYNNEI. The CDR3 coding sequence is TGTGCCAGCAGAAGGTCCAGGTCCGGTGAAAAACTGTTTTTT. Translation gives CASRRSRSGEKLFF.